This TCR beta chain is drawn from a study of OX40 agonist ivuxolimab in advanced cancers. About the investigation overall: Ivuxolimab, which targeted the costimulatory receptor OX40 (CD134), was an agonistic, fully human IgG2 monoclonal antibody. Intravenous ivuxolimab was administered to patients every 2 weeks at six dose levels: 0.01, 0.1, 0.3, 1.5, 3 and 10 mg/kg. Of the roughly 54 dose-escalation patients, hepatocellular carcinoma was present in approximately 20, melanoma in some 15, renal cell carcinoma in 9 and head and neck cancer in 9. A male proportion of around 83% and a mean age of roughly 55 years, ranging from about 23 to 79, were recorded for the dose-escalation cohort. Prior anti-PD-1, anti-PD-L1 or anti-CTLA-4 therapy was permitted, and approximately 40% of dose-escalation patients had received checkpoint inhibitors. Partial responses were achieved by three dose-escalation patients, of whom one had hepatocellular carcinoma and two had cutaneous melanoma. Peripheral TCRbeta sequencing aimed to test whether ivuxolimab altered TCR sequence diversity and caused clonal T-cell expansion. The paper reports the monotherapy dose-escalation portion (N = 52 patients) of the phase I ivuxolimab trial.

The investigation overall reported the following: Low levels of normalized T-cell clonal expansion were also seen in some patients who did not respond. On average, CD8+ T cells showed more expanded clones than CD4+ T cells after ivuxolimab. At doses from 0.1 to 3.0 mg/kg, clonal expansion was seen in both CD4+ and CD8+ blood T cells between baseline and week 6. In the 0.1-3.0 mg/kg groups, partial responders had among the lowest normalized peripheral clonal expansion, particularly in CD8+ T cells. Antigen specificity was not determined for the clonally expanded peripheral T cells.

V is pared back by 1 base and J by 4 bases, with 4 bases lying between the germline termini. CDR1 and CDR2, looked up from the germline V gene (reference sequence), are MNHEY and SMNVEV. CDR3 length: 12 amino acids, cysteine to phenylalanine. The only DNA kept is the CDR3, 36 bases in frame from the first base. To sequence the TCRbeta CDR3 region, genomic DNA was isolated from the sorted cells. The immunoSEQ Assay was used for sequencing of TCRbeta CDR3 regions. This immuneACCESS table, as held by TCRdb, lists in-frame sequences with V and J called but not all clones. Of the missing ones, under half trace to an unresolved V gene in checked studies; the others have no known cause. Counted in this sample were 90,000 to 100,000 clones; about 96% of them appeared once. The ten most abundant clones make up 2% of the sample. The trial excluded patients who had a history of autoimmune disease or were on systemic immunosuppression. Peripheral blood for TCR sequencing was drawn from every dose cohort at baseline, at cycle 4 day 1 and at cycle 7 day 1. Samples came from an open-label, multicenter, first-in-human phase I dose-escalation trial of ivuxolimab. Adults with locally advanced or metastatic melanoma, renal cell carcinoma, hepatocellular carcinoma or head and neck squamous cell carcinoma were enrolled in the trial. Before TCR sequencing, CD4+ and CD8+ T cells were separately sorted from peripheral blood.

A note on this clone: No antigen is known for it. No much larger clone is present one base from it, and per-base qualities are unavailable.

This clonotype originated in an adult with an advanced solid tumor such as melanoma, head and neck, liver or kidney cancer. The chain is encoded by TRBV27 joined to TRBJ2-5, with the D gene not confidently named. Source: CD4+ or CD8+ T cells sorted from blood, taken in a trial of the OX40 agonist ivuxolimab. The nucleotides are TGTGCCAGCAGTTTATGGTCAGAGACCCAGTACTTC. Its product reads: CASSLWSETQYF.